This T cell receptor (beta chain) came from a study of cytomegalovirus exposure and HLA in healthy donors. This clone turned up a few times. This CDR3 comprises 12 residues. V lost 5 bases to trimming and J lost 5 bases, with 9 bases between them. From germline, CDR1 is SGHTA and CDR2 FQGNSA. The study ran its PCR with 60 Vbeta and 13 Jbeta primers. Method: immunoSEQ multiplex PCR; TCRdb's copy keeps in-frame clones and lacks some. The table shows about 73,000 clones, with over 70% occurring only once. V and J are TRBV7-2 and TRBJ2-5; D unclear. This clonotype originated in an older man in good health and CMV-seronegative. The sequenced sample consisted of PBMCs. The CDR3 region has the DNA TGTGCCAGCAGCACCTACGGGGAGACCCAGTACTTC. This gives the protein CASSTYGETQYF.